This T cell receptor beta chain was observed in a study of T cells after posttransplantation cyclophosphamide. General observations from the study: TRB overlap between skin or GI tissue T cells and blood was limited.

For this clone: No antigen is known for it.

Treatment was busulfan-fludarabine conditioning, a marrow graft, and cyclophosphamide on days +3 and +4. Generated by immunoSEQ multiplex PCR, the TCRdb table keeps only in-frame clones and is missing some. Of 15,000 to 25,000 clones listed, about 90% are singletons. The V segment lost 7 bases and the J segment 10 bases; nucleotides outside the gene matches: 17. CDR1 and CDR2 from the germline V gene are MNHNY and SVGAGI (reference sequence). The CDR3 loop spans 15 amino acids. Sequences were derived from PBMCs, sampled after allogeneic stem cell transplant with posttransplant cyclophosphamide. The source is a female patient between 40 and 55 years old who received an allogeneic stem cell transplant from a related donor, was CMV-positive, and had no GVHD. Some T cells may be transferred from the graft donor. The rearrangement joins TRBV6-6 to TRBJ1-1, with 8 bases lining up with TRBD1. CDR3 sequence reads: CASNSNQGARWRAFF. Written as DNA, the CDR3 is TGTGCCAGCAACTCAAATCAGGGGGCGCGGTGGAGAGCTTTCTTT.